This TCR beta chain was sequenced in a study of blood T cells in healthy people across ages. Background on the study: Template switching picked up about one barcoded beta molecule for each two T cells.

The V end lost 4 bases, the J end lost 0 bases, and 11 bases lay between the germline ends. The CDR3 is 15 residues long. In germline, CDR1 is SGDLS, CDR2 YYNGEE. The second PCR ran about 6 to 12 cycles with a sample-barcoded 5' primer and J-beta primers. Each cDNA molecule was tagged by a template-switch adaptor that had 12 random nucleotides. TCRdb reprocessed the 5' RACE reads with MiXCR, giving one entry per CDR3 protein. The top ten clones hold about 6.3% of a sample with over 1,300,000 distinct CDR3 sequences, around 59% of them seen once. Input material: blood. This sequence joins TRBV9 and TRBJ2-1; possible D gene TRBD2, 6 bases. The sequence derives from a man between 18 and 35 years old in good health. The CDR3 is CASSPLRGSYNEQFF. DNA for the CDR3: TGTGCCAGCAGCCCCTTGCGGGGCTCCTACAATGAGCAGTTCTTC.